The 29 T cell receptor beta chains reported below all come from one sample, sequenced in a study of blood T cell repertoires in COVID-19. TCRdb keeps only in-frame clones here, not all; method: immunoSEQ multiplex PCR. The sample carries around 300,000 clones, around four fifths recorded once. The source material was peripheral blood. The receptors were gathered from a woman aged 45-60 years with active or convalescent COVID-19.

The genes are TRBV5-4 and TRBJ2-7, with a possible D match to TRBD1 (5 bases). The ends were cut back, 4 bases at V and 4 bases at J, with 12 bases in the middle. The length of the CDR3 is 13 residues. The germline V gene has CDR1 SGHNT and CDR2 YYREEE (reference sequence). CDR3 protein: CASSEQGIYEQYF. The CDR3 bases are TGTGCCAGCAGCGAGCAGGGCATTTACGAGCAGTACTTC. Full variable domain (outside the CDR3, taken from reference TRBV5-4 and TRBJ2-7): ETGVTQSPTHLIKTRGQQVTLRCSSQSGHNTVSWYQQALGQGPQFIFQYYREEENGRGNFPPRFSGLQFPNYSSELNVNALELDDSALYLCASSEQGIYEQYFGPGTRLTVT.

The chain recombines TRBV15 with TRBJ2-5, with TRBD1 as a possible D gene (6 bases). The CDR3 length is 15 residues. V lost 0 bases and J lost 5, with 13 bases in between. Germline CDR1 reads LNHNV; CDR2 reads YYDKDF (reference sequence). CDR3 sequence: CATSRDFGTTETQYF. CDR3 DNA: TGTGCCACCAGCAGAGATTTTGGGACAACGGAGACCCAGTACTTC.

V gene TRBV5-1 combines with J gene TRBJ1-1; D gene uncertain. The CDR3 runs 15 residues. The V end lost 0 bases, the J end lost 4 bases, and 13 bases lay between the germline ends. Germline V gene sequence: CDR1 SGHRS, CDR2 YFSETQ. The CDR3: CASSLESLGVTEAFF. CDR3 coding DNA: TGCGCCAGCAGCTTGGAGTCCTTGGGAGTCACTGAAGCTTTCTTT.

The CDR3, as DNA: TGTGCCAGCAGCCCCGCGGCGGGACGAAACTCCTACAATGAGCAGTTCTTC. It translates to CASSPAAGRNSYNEQFF. The V call is TRBV5-8, the J call TRBJ2-1; possible D gene TRBD2, 6 bases. CDR1 and CDR2 (germline): SGHTS, YDEGEE. The CDR3 length is 17 residues. The V gene lost 4 bases and the J gene lost 0 bases, with 17 bases spanning the gap.

V gene TRBV28 combines with J gene TRBJ2-7; D gene uncertain. The V end was cut by 6 bases, the J end by 2 bases, with 20 bases between. The germline V gene encodes CDR1 MDHEN and CDR2 SYDVKM. The CDR3 is 16 residues long. CDR3 in DNA: TGTGCCAGCAGCCCAATCCCGGGTCCTTTACCCTACGAGCAGTACTTC. This encodes CASSPIPGPLPYEQYF.

The gene calls are TRBV19 and TRBJ2-1, with a weak D call TRBD2 (5 bases). The CDR3 has 15 residues. The germline CDR1 and CDR2 sequences are LNHDA and SQIVND (reference sequence). V was shortened by 1 base and J by 4 bases, with 11 bases between the two germline ends. The CDR3 DNA follows: TGTGCCAGTAGTATAGGGTCGGGATGGTACAATGAGCAGTTCTTC. It specifies CASSIGSGWYNEQFF.

This chain connects TRBV30 to TRBJ2-1, with 11 bases matching TRBD2. Germline CDR1 and CDR2: GTSNPN and SVGIG (reference sequence). The trim removed 3 bases at V and 4 bases at J, leaving 5 bases unmatched. The length of the CDR3 is 15 residues. CDR3: CAWSRTSGSYNEQFF. The CDR3 nucleotides read TGTGCCTGGAGCCGAACTAGCGGGAGTTACAATGAGCAGTTCTTC.

This clone was seen only once. The chain employs TRBV20-1 and TRBJ1-2; D may be TRBD1 (5 bases). Looked up from germline, CDR1 is DFQATT and CDR2 is SNEGSKA (reference sequence). The CDR3 is 12 amino acids. V dropped 3 bases and J dropped 3 bases, with 8 bases sitting between them. The CDR3 region has the DNA TGCAGTGCTAGTTCCAGGGACTATGGCTACACCTTC. Amino acid sequence: CSASSRDYGYTF.

The chain employs TRBV2 and TRBJ2-7, with D perhaps TRBD1 (6 bases). Trimming cost V 7 bases and J 5 bases, with 18 bases left between them. From germline, CDR1 is SNHLY and CDR2 FYNNEI. CDR3 size: 14 residues. The CDR3 DNA reads TGTGCCAGCACCACAGTCAGGGGCGGTCACGAGCAGTACTTC. This sequence encodes CASTTVRGGHEQYF.

This chain connects TRBV2 to TRBJ2-6, with TRBD1 matching over 9 bases. V lost 5 bases, J lost 4 bases, and 6 bases stayed unmatched. The CDR3 is made up of 16 amino acids. CDR1 is SNHLY and CDR2 is FYNNEI in the germline V gene. The CDR3 loop is CASSPGQGAGANVLTF. In DNA, the CDR3 is TGTGCCAGCAGTCCGGGACAGGGTGCCGGGGCCAACGTCCTGACTTTC.

The V gene is TRBV7-9, the J gene TRBJ1-3; maybe TRBD1 (5 bases). The germline V and J ends were trimmed by 4 bases and 0 bases, with 7 bases remaining between them. The V gene's germline CDR1 is SEHNR and CDR2 FQNEAQ (reference sequence). The CDR3 loop spans 14 amino acids. CDR3 DNA: TGTGCCAGCAGCTCGGACACCTCTGGAAACACCATATATTTT. It specifies CASSSDTSGNTIYF. Full variable domain (outside the CDR3, taken from reference TRBV7-9 and TRBJ1-3): DTGVSQNPRHKITKRGQNVTFRCDPISEHNRLYWYRQTLGQGPEFLTYFQNEAQLEKSRLLSDRFSAERPKGSFSTLEIQRTEQGDSAMYLCASSSDTSGNTIYFGEGSWLTVV.

The chain joins TRBV6-5 to TRBJ2-7, with TRBD2 identical over 7 bases. The CDR3 length is 15 residues. V was pared by 6 bases and J by 1 base, with 9 bases of the junction left unmatched. The V gene's germline CDR1 is MNHEY and CDR2 SVGAGI. CDR3 bases: TGTGCCAGCAGGAAGTATGCGGGAGAGTCCTACGAGCAGTACTTC. Protein: CASRKYAGESYEQYF.

The J gene is TRBJ2-5, the V gene TRBV7-3; the D is unclear. V was clipped by 0 bases and J by 5 bases, with 7 bases between them. CDR3 length equals 13 residues. In germline, CDR1 is SGHTA, CDR2 FQGTGA. CDR3 in DNA: TGTGCCAGCAGCTTAACAAGCACGGAGACCCAGTACTTC. Translation: CASSLTSTETQYF.

The chain is built from TRBV9 and TRBJ2-3; 7 bases are shared with TRBD1. CDR1 is SGDLS and CDR2 is YYNGEE in the germline V gene. J gave up 5 bases and V 4 bases, and 10 bases lay outside the gene matches. CDR3 length: 15 residues. The CDR3 protein is CASSPQGELGDTQYF. CDR3 bases: TGTGCCAGCAGCCCCCAGGGGGAGTTGGGAGATACGCAGTATTTT.

This chain joins TRBV5-1 and TRBJ2-1; 7 bases are shared with TRBD1. Germline assignment: CDR1 SGHRS and CDR2 YFSETQ. Trimming took 3 bases from V and 5 from J; bases not matched to a gene: 14. This CDR3 has 17 amino acids. The CDR3: CASSSRPAGGSDNEQFF. CDR3 bases: TGCGCCAGCAGCTCTCGTCCGGCAGGGGGTTCCGACAATGAGCAGTTCTTC.

The J gene is TRBJ2-3, the V gene TRBV5-6, with 15 bases aligning to TRBD2. The length of the CDR3 is 19 residues. Per the germline V gene, CDR1 is SGHDT and CDR2 is YYEEEE. J lost 3 bases, V lost 4 bases, and 12 bases had no gene match. This CDR3 reads CASSSARTSGRAGTDTQYF. The CDR3 DNA reads TGTGCCAGCAGCAGCGCCAGGACTAGCGGGAGGGCCGGAACAGATACGCAGTATTTT.

The rearrangement joins TRBV3-1 (or the pseudogene TRBV3-2) to TRBJ1-2; D gene uncertain. Germline CDR1 and CDR2: LGHDT and YNNKEL (reference sequence). CDR3 length: 12 amino acids. Trimming cost V 2 bases and J 4 bases, with 5 bases left between them. CDR3 region: CASSQTVYGYTF. CDR3 nucleotides: TGTGCCAGCAGCCAAACAGTCTATGGCTACACCTTC.

The V and J genes are TRBV7-9 and TRBJ1-1; possibly TRBD1 for D (5 bases). Trimming cost V 1 base and J 0 bases, with 15 bases left between them. This CDR3 spans 17 amino acids. The germline CDR1 and CDR2 sequences are SEHNR and FQNEAQ (reference sequence). CDR3 nucleotide sequence: TGTGCCAGCAGCTTAGGCAGGGCCGGAGTTATGAACACTGAAGCTTTCTTT. It specifies CASSLGRAGVMNTEAFF. Full variable domain (missing parts from reference TRBV7-9 and TRBJ1-1): DTGVSQNPRHKITKRGQNVTFRCDPISEHNRLYWYRQTLGQGPEFLTYFQNEAQLEKSRLLSDRFSAERPKGSFSTLEIQRTEQGDSAMYLCASSLGRAGVMNTEAFFGQGTRLTVV.

The CDR3 reads CASRQGIFGYTF. CDR3 DNA sequence: TGTGCCAGTAGACAGGGGATCTTTGGCTACACCTTC. The chain has TRBV19 and TRBJ1-2; 7 bases align to TRBD1. CDR1 and CDR2 from the germline V gene are LNHDA and SQIVND (reference sequence). The CDR3 extends over 12 amino acids. The V gene end was trimmed by 6 bases and the J gene end by 7 bases; junction bases not matched to a gene: 5.

The chain joins TRBV4-1 to TRBJ1-6; D is uncertain. There are 17 residues in the CDR3. Germline CDR1 and CDR2: MGHRA and YSYEKL. Trimming took 0 bases from V and 6 from J, leaving 15 bases between them. The CDR3 loop is CASSQDFTQVPNSPLHF. The CDR3 DNA is TGCGCCAGCAGCCAAGATTTCACCCAGGTCCCTAATTCACCCCTCCACTTT.

V is TRBV6-5 and J is TRBJ2-5; the D gene is possibly TRBD1 (5 bases). CDR3 length equals 15 residues. Germline-derived CDR1 and CDR2 are MNHEY and SVGAGI. The germline V and J ends were trimmed by 5 bases and 5 bases, with 18 bases remaining between them. The CDR3 sequence is CASSKRQLRWETQYF. As DNA, the CDR3 is TGTGCCAGCAGTAAACGACAGCTTAGGTGGGAGACCCAGTACTTC.

The chain carries TRBV7-7 and TRBJ2-1, with TRBD2 identical over 14 bases. Germline V gene lookup returns CDR1 SSHAT and CDR2 FNYEAQ (reference sequence). The trim removed 0 bases at V and 5 bases at J, leaving 3 bases unmatched. The CDR3 spans 17 residues. As DNA, the CDR3 is TGTGCCAGCAGCTTAGCTCCGGGACTAGCGGGAGACAATGAGCAGTTCTTC. Translation: CASSLAPGLAGDNEQFF. Full variable domain (remainder filled in from reference TRBV7-7 and TRBJ2-1): GAGVSQSPRYKVTKRGQDVTLRCDPISSHATLYWYQQALGQGPEFLTYFNYEAQPDKSGLPSDRFSAERPEGSISTLTIQRTEQRDSAMYRCASSLAPGLAGDNEQFFGPGTRLTVL.

The V call is TRBV28, the J call TRBJ2-3; a possible D gene is TRBD2 (5 bases). The CDR3 covers 16 residues. The V gene lost 1 base and the J gene lost 5 bases, with 16 bases spanning the gap. The germline CDR1 and CDR2 sequences are MDHEN and SYDVKM. The CDR3 DNA reads TGTGCCAGCAGTTTATTTCAAGCGAGGGCCGGAGATACGCAGTATTTT. This codes for CASSLFQARAGDTQYF.

The genes are TRBV20-1 and TRBJ2-7, with D tentatively TRBD1 (6 bases). The CDR3 sequence is 14 residues long. CDR1 is DFQATT, CDR2 SNEGSKA, per germline (reference sequence). The V end lost 3 bases, the J end lost 0 bases, and 12 bases lay between the germline ends. CDR3 bases: TGCAGTGCTAGTCGGACAGCAACCTCCTACGAGCAGTACTTC. It yields the protein CSASRTATSYEQYF.

The sample holds a few counts of this clone. This sequence joins TRBV5-4 and TRBJ2-2; TRBD2 might be the D (6 bases). V dropped 0 bases and J dropped 6 bases, with 15 bases sitting between them. The CDR3 length is 16 residues. Looked up from germline, CDR1 is SGHNT and CDR2 is YYREEE (reference sequence). CDR3: CASSLVGRGSPGELFF. The CDR3 nucleotides are TGTGCCAGCAGCTTGGTCGGGAGAGGATCTCCCGGGGAGCTGTTTTTT. The entire variable domain, with the rest obtained from reference TRBV5-4 and TRBJ2-2, is as follows: ETGVTQSPTHLIKTRGQQVTLRCSSQSGHNTVSWYQQALGQGPQFIFQYYREEENGRGNFPPRFSGLQFPNYSSELNVNALELDDSALYLCASSLVGRGSPGELFFGEGSRLTVL.

The CDR3 coding sequence is TGTGCCAGCAGCTCTCAGGGGGTGGACTATGGCTACACCTTC. This translates into CASSSQGVDYGYTF. The chain combines TRBV7-9 with TRBJ1-2, with TRBD1 identical over 7 bases. Germline V gene lookup returns CDR1 SEHNR and CDR2 FQNEAQ (reference sequence). Germline trimming cut 4 bases from V and 3 bases from J; bases unmatched to any gene: 5. The CDR3 covers 14 residues.

The chain recombines TRBV19 with TRBJ2-1; TRBD1 aligns across 7 bases. J gave up 2 bases and V 3 bases, and 4 bases lay outside the gene matches. Germline CDR1 is LNHDA and CDR2 is SQIVND (reference sequence). The CDR3 spans 15 residues. CDR3 coding DNA: TGTGCCAGTAGTATTACAGGGGAAACCTACAATGAGCAGTTCTTC. It encodes CASSITGETYNEQFF.

The J gene is TRBJ1-2, the V gene TRBV15; 10 bases line up with TRBD1. The J segment lost 6 bases and the V segment lost 0 bases, leaving 7 bases of the junction unmatched. Germline V CDR1 and CDR2: LNHNV, YYDKDF (reference sequence). The CDR3 extends over 16 amino acids. The CDR3 spells CATSRDLRDRGDGYTF. CDR3 DNA sequence: TGTGCCACCAGCAGAGACCTCCGGGACAGGGGTGATGGCTACACCTTC.

This chain uses TRBV5-4 with TRBJ2-1; 10 positions match TRBD1. In germline, CDR1 is SGHNT, CDR2 YYREEE (reference sequence). Trimming removed 6 bases from V and 8 bases from J; junction bases left unmatched: 8. The CDR3 runs to 14 residues. The CDR3 protein is CASTRRDRGYEQFF. The CDR3 DNA is TGTGCCAGCACCAGGAGGGACAGGGGTTATGAGCAGTTCTTC.